One and the same sample provided the 14 T cell receptor beta chains below, sequenced in a study of cytomegalovirus exposure and HLA in healthy donors. 60 Vbeta and 13 Jbeta primers were used in PCR. Sequenced by immunoSEQ multiplex PCR; TCRdb stores in-frame clones only, minus some. This sample has approximately 110,000 clones, with roughly 85% found just once. Sequencing was carried out using PBMCs. These receptor sequences come from a man aged 30-40 years in good health and CMV-seropositive.

This clone was detected only once. The V call is TRBV29-1, the J call TRBJ2-3; 12 bases are a match to TRBD2. Germline CDR1 SQVTM, CDR2 ANQGSEA. The CDR3 is 15 residues long. V was pared by 7 bases and J by 2 bases, with 7 bases of the junction left unmatched. This chain's CDR3 is CSASGLAGPTDTQYF. CDR3 in DNA: TGCAGCGCATCAGGACTAGCGGGGCCCACAGATACGCAGTATTTT.

The gene calls are TRBV5-4 and TRBJ2-2; TRBD1 matches at 8 bases. V dropped 4 bases and J dropped 6; count of bases not matched to a gene: 5. CDR1 and CDR2 from the germline V gene are SGHNT and YYREEE (reference sequence). The CDR3 has 14 amino acids. The CDR3 reads CASSPTGDAGELFF. Here the CDR3 DNA reads TGTGCCAGCAGCCCGACAGGGGACGCCGGGGAGCTGTTTTTT.

By its share, this clone is medium-sized. This chain links TRBV5-6 with TRBJ2-2; TRBD1 might be the D (6 bases). Trimming took off 0 bases at V and 3 bases at J, with 12 bases between the two ends. CDR3 length: 16 residues. Germline V lookup: CDR1 SGHDT, CDR2 YYEEEE. CDR3 sequence (DNA): TGTGCCAGCAGCTTGGGTTCCAGGGGTCACACCGGGGAGCTGTTTTTT. Amino acid sequence: CASSLGSRGHTGELFF.

This chain connects TRBV21-1 to TRBJ1-4; the DNA was not used to check the table's D call, TRBD1. TRBV21-1 is classified as a pseudogene. This CDR3 region has 21 residues. The CDR3 DNA reads as TGTGCCAGCAGCTCGCAGGGCAGTGGCCGTACAAATACTAATGTATGGGAAAAACTGTTTTTT. This translates into CASSSQGSGRTNTNVWEKLFF.

Of note for this clone: Other DNA variants within this sample encode the same CDR3. The gene calls are TRBV30 and TRBJ1-2; 8 bases are shared with TRBD1. Germline CDR1 GTSNPN, CDR2 SVGIG (reference sequence). The CDR3 runs 13 residues. The junction had 3 bases not matched to a gene; V was cut back by 2 bases and J by 4 bases. CDR3 DNA: TGTGCCTGGAGTCGGGACAGGCCCTATGGCTACACCTTC. Amino acids: CAWSRDRPYGYTF.

This clone was counted a single time. The chain carries TRBV18 and TRBJ2-2; D is perhaps TRBD1 (5 bases). The germline V and J ends were trimmed by 3 bases and 1 base, with 12 bases remaining between them. In germline, CDR1 is KGHSH, CDR2 LQKENI. CDR3 length equals 16 residues. In DNA form, the CDR3 reads TGTGCCAGCTCACCCAGCTCAGGGTTGAACACCGGGGAGCTGTTTTTT. This encodes CASSPSSGLNTGELFF.

This chain links TRBV19 with TRBJ1-1; TRBD1 matches 7 bases. The V gene end was trimmed by 6 bases and the J gene end by 0 bases; junction bases not matched to a gene: 4. The CDR3 consists of 14 residues. CDR1 is LNHDA, CDR2 SQIVND, per germline (reference sequence). The CDR3 here is CASSKTGLNTEAFF. DNA for the CDR3: TGTGCCAGTAGCAAGACAGGGCTGAACACTGAAGCTTTCTTT. The entire variable domain, with the rest obtained from reference TRBV19 and TRBJ1-1, is as follows: DGGITQSPKYLFRKEGQNVTLSCEQNLNHDAMYWYRQDPGQGLRLIYYSQIVNDFQKGDIAEGYSVSREKKESFPLTVTSAQKNPTAFYLCASSKTGLNTEAFFGQGTRLTVV.

This chain joins TRBV7-3 and TRBJ2-7; the D gene is possibly TRBD2 (6 bases). V gave up 2 bases and J gave up 4 bases, with 21 bases separating them. Per germline, CDR1 SGHTA and CDR2 FQGTGA. CDR3 size: 17 residues. The CDR3 region has the DNA TGTGCCAGCAGCTTACGGGCCGGGGGTTCGGCCCCATACGAGCAGTACTTC. This encodes CASSLRAGGSAPYEQYF.

V usage is TRBV5-1 and J usage is TRBJ2-1; 8 nucleotides agree with TRBD2. CDR1 SGHRS and CDR2 YFSETQ come from the germline V gene. The trim removed 0 bases at V and 12 bases at J, leaving 8 bases unmatched. The CDR3 consists of 14 residues. CDR3 residues: CASSLGSGTRLQFF. The DNA of the CDR3 is TGCGCCAGCAGCTTGGGATCCGGGACTAGATTGCAGTTCTTC.

This clone was seen only once. The chain joins TRBV28 to TRBJ1-4, with D hard to call. The CDR3 spans 15 residues. Germline loops: CDR1 MDHEN, CDR2 SYDVKM. The V end was cut by 2 bases, the J end by 11 bases, with 18 bases between. Here the CDR3 reads CASSLAPALPPKLFF. The CDR3 DNA reads as TGTGCCAGCAGTTTAGCCCCCGCGCTTCCGCCTAAACTGTTTTTT.

The chain joins TRBV28 to TRBJ2-5; D is perhaps TRBD2 (7 bases). This CDR3 is built from 13 residues. Trimming took off 3 bases at V and 6 bases at J, with 11 bases between the two ends. Germline values: CDR1 MDHEN, CDR2 SYDVKM. DNA of the CDR3: TGTGCCAGCAGTTTTGGGGGGGGGCAGACCCAGTACTTC. Amino acids: CASSFGGGQTQYF. Using reference TRBV28 and TRBJ2-5 for the parts outside the CDR3, the full variable domain is DVKVTQSSRYLVKRTGEKVFLECVQDMDHENMFWYRQDPGLGLRLIYFSYDVKMKEKGDIPEGYSVSREKKERFSLILESASTNQTSMYLCASSFGGGQTQYFGPGTRLLVL.

This chain joins TRBV5-6 and TRBJ1-1; D may be TRBD1 (5 bases). The CDR3 spans 13 residues. Germline CDR1 reads SGHDT; CDR2 reads YYEEEE. V lost 4 bases and J 0 bases, leaving 7 bases between the germline ends. The CDR3 region is CASSETVNTEAFF. The CDR3 bases are TGTGCCAGCAGCGAGACAGTGAACACTGAAGCTTTCTTT.

CDR3 bases: TGCGCCAGCAGTGTGGCGGGGCCCACAGATACGCAGTATTTT. It yields the protein CASSVAGPTDTQYF. The rearrangement joins TRBV5-1 to TRBJ2-3, with D possibly TRBD2 on 6 matching bases. Germline V lookup: CDR1 SGHRS, CDR2 YFSETQ. The ends were cut back, 5 bases at V and 2 bases at J, with 12 bases in the middle. CDR3 length: 14 amino acids. Combining the CDR3 with reference TRBV5-1 and TRBJ2-3 gives the whole variable domain KAGVTQTPRYLIKTRGQQVTLSCSPISGHRSVSWYQQTPGQGLQFLFEYFSETQRNKGNFPGRFSGRQFSNSRSEMNVSTLELGDSALYLCASSVAGPTDTQYFGPGTRLTVL.

The genes are TRBV6-1 and TRBJ1-3, with D maybe TRBD1 (5 bases). Trimming removed 1 base from V and 0 bases from J, with 10 bases in between. Germline V gene sequence: CDR1 MNHNS, CDR2 SASEGT. The CDR3 loop spans 16 amino acids. This CDR3 reads CASSEGGADSGNTIYF. CDR3 coding DNA: TGTGCCAGCAGTGAAGGGGGCGCCGACTCTGGAAACACCATATATTTT.